This T cell receptor beta chain stems from a study of cytomegalovirus exposure and HLA in healthy donors. Note on this clone: Antigen unknown.

General study points: TRBV6-2, TRBV6-3 and some other V segments were excluded as indistinguishable. In a later analysis, V- and J-gene trimming of beta chains associated with a DCLRE1C missense variant, replicated independently.

Germline trimming cut 4 bases from V and 11 bases from J; bases unmatched to any gene: 10. The germline V gene encodes CDR1 MGHRA and CDR2 YSYEKL. The CDR3 length is 16 residues. Use of 60 Vbeta and 13 Jbeta primers characterized the PCR. Assay used: immunoSEQ multiplex PCR; TCRdb lists only in-frame clones, some missing. The sample includes some 83,000 clones. Likely unrecorded immune exposures existed in these nominally healthy donors. Source material: PBMCs. This sequence joins TRBV4-1 and TRBJ2-5; 16 bases line up with TRBD2. The receptor was derived from a woman between 25 and 40 years old in good health and CMV-seronegative. The CDR3 region has the DNA TGCGCCAGCAGCCCGGGACTAGCGGGAGGGCCCTTTGAGCAGTACTTC. Protein product: CASSPGLAGGPFEQYF.